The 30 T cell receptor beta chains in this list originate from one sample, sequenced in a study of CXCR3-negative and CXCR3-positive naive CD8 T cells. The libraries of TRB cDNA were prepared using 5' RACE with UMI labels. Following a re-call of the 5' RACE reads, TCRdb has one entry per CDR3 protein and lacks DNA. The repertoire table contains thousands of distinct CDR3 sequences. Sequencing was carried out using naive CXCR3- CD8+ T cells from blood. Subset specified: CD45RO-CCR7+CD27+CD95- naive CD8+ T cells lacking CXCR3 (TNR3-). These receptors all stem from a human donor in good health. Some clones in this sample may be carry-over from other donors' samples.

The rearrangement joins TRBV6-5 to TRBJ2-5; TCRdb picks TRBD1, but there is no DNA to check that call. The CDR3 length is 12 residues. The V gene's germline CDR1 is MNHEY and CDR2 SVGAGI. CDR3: CASSPDRETQYF.

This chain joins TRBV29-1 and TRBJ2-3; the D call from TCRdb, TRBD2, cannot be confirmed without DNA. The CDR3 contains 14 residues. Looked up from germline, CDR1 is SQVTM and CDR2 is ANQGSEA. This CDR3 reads CSAKTSGRADTQYF.

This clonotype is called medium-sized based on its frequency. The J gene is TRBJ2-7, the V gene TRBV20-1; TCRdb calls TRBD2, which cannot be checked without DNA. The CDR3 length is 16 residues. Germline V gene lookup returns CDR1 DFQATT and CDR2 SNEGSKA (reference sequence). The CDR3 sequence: CSARDRLFGPTYEQYF.

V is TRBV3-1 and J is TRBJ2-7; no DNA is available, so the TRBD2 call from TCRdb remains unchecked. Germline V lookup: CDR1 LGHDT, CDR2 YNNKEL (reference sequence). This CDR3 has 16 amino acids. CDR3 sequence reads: CASSQESLAGGGEQYF.

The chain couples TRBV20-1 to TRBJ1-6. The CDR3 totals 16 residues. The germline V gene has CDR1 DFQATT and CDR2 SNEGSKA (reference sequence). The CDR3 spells CSARGRAASYNSPLHF.

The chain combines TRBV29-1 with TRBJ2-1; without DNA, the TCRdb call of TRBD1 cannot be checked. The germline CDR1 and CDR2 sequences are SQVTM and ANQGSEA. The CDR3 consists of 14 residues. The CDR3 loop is CSVVRTGGYNEQFF.

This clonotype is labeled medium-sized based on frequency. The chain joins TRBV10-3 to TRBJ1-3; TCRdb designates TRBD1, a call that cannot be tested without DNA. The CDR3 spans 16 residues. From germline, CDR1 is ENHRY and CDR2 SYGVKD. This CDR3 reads CAISERGDHSGNTIYF.

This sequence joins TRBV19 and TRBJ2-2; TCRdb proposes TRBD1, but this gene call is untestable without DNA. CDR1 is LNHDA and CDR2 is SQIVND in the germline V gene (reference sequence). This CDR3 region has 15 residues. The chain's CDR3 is CASTQIGGNTGELFF.

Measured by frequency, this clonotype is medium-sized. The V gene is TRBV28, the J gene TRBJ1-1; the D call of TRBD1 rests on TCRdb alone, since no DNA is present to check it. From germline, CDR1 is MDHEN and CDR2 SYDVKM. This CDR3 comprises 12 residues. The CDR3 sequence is CASRPGGTEAFF.

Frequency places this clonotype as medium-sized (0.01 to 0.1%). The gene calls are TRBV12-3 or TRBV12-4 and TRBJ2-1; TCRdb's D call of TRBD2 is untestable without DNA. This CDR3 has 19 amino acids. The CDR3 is CASSPGTSGSASSYNEQFF.

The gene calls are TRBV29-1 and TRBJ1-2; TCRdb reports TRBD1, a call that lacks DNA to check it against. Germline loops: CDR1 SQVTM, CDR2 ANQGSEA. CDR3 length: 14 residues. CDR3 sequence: CSVILADRAYGYTF. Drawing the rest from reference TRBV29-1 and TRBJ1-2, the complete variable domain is SAVISQKPSRDICQRGTSLTIQCQVDSQVTMMFWYRQQPGQSLTLIATANQGSEATYESGFVIDKFPISRPNLTFSTLTVSNMSPEDSSIYLCSVILADRAYGYTFGSGTRLTVV.

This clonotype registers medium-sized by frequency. The CDR3 protein is CASSLAEGDIYGYTF. The V gene is TRBV7-2, the J gene TRBJ1-2; TCRdb proposes TRBD1, but this gene call is untestable without DNA. Germline CDR1 is SGHTA and CDR2 is FQGNSA. The CDR3 is 15 residues long.

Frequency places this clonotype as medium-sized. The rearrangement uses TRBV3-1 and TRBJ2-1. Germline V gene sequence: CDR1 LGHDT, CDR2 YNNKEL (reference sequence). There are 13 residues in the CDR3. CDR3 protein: CASSQEAFNEQFF.

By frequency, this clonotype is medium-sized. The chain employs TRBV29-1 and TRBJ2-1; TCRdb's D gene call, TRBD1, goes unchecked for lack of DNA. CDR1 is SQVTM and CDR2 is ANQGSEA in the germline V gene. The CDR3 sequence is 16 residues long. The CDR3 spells CSVIRPGHLPPNEQFF.

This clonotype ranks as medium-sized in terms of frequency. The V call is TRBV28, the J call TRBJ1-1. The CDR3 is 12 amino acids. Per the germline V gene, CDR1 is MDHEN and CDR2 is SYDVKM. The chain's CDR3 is CASSRSATEAFF. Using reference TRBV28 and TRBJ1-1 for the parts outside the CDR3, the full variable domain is DVKVTQSSRYLVKRTGEKVFLECVQDMDHENMFWYRQDPGLGLRLIYFSYDVKMKEKGDIPEGYSVSREKKERFSLILESASTNQTSMYLCASSRSATEAFFGQGTRLTVV.

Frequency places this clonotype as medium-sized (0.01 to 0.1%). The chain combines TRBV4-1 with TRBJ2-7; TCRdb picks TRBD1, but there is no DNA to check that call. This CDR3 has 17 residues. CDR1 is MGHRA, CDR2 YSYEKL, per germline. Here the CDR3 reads CASSQGGTGAFLYEQYF.

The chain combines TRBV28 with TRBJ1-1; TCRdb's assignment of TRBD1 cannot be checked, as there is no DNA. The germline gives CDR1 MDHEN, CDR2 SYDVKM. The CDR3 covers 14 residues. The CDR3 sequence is CASRRQDMNTEAFF.

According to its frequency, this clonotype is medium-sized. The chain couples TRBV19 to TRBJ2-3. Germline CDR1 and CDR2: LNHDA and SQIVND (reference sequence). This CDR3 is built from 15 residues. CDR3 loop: CASSIGASPTDTQYF. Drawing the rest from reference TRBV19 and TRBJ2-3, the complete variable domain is DGGITQSPKYLFRKEGQNVTLSCEQNLNHDAMYWYRQDPGQGLRLIYYSQIVNDFQKGDIAEGYSVSREKKESFPLTVTSAQKNPTAFYLCASSIGASPTDTQYFGPGTRLTVL.

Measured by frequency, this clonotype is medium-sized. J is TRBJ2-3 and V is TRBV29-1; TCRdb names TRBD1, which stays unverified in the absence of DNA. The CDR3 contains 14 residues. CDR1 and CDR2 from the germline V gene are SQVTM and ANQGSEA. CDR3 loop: CSVVVQGASDTQYF.

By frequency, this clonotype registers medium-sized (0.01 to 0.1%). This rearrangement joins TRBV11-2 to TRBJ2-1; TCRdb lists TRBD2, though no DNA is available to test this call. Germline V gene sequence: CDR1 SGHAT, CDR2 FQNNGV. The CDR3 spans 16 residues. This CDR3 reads CASSAEAGLPYNEQFF. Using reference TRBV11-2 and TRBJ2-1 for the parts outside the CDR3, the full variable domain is EAGVAQSPRYKIIEKRQSVAFWCNPISGHATLYWYQQILGQGPKLLIQFQNNGVVDDSQLPKDRFSAERLKGVDSTLKIQPAKLEDSAVYLCASSAEAGLPYNEQFFGPGTRLTVL.

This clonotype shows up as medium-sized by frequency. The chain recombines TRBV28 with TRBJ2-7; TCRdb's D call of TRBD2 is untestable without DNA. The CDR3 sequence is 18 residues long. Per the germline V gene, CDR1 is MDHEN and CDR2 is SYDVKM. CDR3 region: CASQSSAGLAGGSYEQYF.

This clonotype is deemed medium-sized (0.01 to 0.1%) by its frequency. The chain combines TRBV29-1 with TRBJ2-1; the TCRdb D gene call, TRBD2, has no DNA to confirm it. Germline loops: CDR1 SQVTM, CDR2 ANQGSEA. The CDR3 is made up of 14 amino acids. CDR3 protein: CSVDLAGLGNEQFF.

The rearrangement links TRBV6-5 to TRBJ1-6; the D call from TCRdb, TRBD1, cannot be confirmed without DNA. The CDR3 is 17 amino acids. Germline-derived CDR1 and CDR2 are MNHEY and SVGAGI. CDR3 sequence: CASSLIAFRGANSPLHF.

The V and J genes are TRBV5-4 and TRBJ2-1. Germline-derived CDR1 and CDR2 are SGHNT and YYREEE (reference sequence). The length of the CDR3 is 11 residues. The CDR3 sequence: CASGAINEQFF.

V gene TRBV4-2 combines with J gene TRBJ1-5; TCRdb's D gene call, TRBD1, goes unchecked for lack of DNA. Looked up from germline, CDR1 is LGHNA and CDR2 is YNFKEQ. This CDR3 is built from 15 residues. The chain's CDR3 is CASSQDEGVGQPQHF.

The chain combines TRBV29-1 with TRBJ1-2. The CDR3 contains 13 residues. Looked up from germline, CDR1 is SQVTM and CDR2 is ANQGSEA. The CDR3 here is CSVEAITANGYTF.

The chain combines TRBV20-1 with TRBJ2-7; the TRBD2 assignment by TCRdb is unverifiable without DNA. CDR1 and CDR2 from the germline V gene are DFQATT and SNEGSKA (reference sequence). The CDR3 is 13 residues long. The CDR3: CSAISGRSYEQYF.

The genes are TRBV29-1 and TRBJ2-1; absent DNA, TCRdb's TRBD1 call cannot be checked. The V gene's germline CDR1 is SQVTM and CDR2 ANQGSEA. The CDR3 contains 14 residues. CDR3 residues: CSALDRGRRDEQFF.

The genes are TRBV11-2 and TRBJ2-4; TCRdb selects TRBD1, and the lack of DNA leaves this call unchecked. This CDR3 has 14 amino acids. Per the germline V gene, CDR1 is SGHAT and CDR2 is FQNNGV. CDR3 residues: CASSLTGQGDIQYF.

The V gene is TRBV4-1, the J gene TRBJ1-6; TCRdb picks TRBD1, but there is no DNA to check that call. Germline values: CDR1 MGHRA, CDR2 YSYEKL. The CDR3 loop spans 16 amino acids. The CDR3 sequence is CACSRTGTGRNSPLHF.